The clone carrying this T cell receptor (beta chain) was counted a few times. As yet, its antigen is unknown. The data were taken from a study of cytomegalovirus exposure and HLA in healthy donors. Study conclusions and caveats: Exclusion as indistinguishable affected some V segments, including TRBV6-2 and TRBV6-3. Reported results showed that the classifier diagnosed cytomegalovirus status with high specificity and sensitivity.

Vbeta (60) and Jbeta (13) primers were used in the PCR. TCRdb's copy holds only in-frame clones and misses some; the assay was immunoSEQ multiplex PCR. The sample includes more than 90,000 clones, 78% of them seen just once. Trimming removed 2 bases at V and 9 bases at J, with 10 bases between. CDR1 is MNHNS and CDR2 is SASEGT in the germline V gene. The CDR3 loop spans 12 amino acids. The TCR originated in a woman in her thirties or forties in good health and CMV-seropositive. The gene calls are TRBV6-1 and TRBJ1-1, with unresolved D. Sequences were obtained from PBMCs. The CDR3 spells CASSETVRKAFF. The DNA of the CDR3 is TGTGCCAGCAGTGAAACGGTACGAAAAGCTTTCTTT.